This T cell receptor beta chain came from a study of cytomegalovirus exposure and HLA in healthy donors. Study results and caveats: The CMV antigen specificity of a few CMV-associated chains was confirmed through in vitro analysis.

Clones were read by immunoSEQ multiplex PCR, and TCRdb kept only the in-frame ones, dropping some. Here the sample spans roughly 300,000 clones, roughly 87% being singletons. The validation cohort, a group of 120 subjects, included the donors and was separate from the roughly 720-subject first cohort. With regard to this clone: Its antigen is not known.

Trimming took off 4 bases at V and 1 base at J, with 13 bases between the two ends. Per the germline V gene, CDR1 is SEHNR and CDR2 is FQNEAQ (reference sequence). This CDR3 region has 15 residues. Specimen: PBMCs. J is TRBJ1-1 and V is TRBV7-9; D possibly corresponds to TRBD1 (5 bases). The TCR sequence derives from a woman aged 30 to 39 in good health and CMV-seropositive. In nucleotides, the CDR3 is TGTGCCAGCAGCTCCTCGGACACAGAGAACACTGAAGCTTTCTTT. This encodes CASSSSDTENTEAFF.